Listed below are T cell receptor beta chains from one sample, sequenced in a study of beta chain features in type 1 diabetes. Measured with immunoSEQ multiplex PCR; TCRdb has only the in-frame clones, and not every one. The data hold 350,000 to 400,000 clones, with roughly 16% observed a single time. The sample taken for sequencing was naive CD4+ T cells from blood. The receptors here all came from a woman aged 18-29 years in good health. Each CDR3 is given with its conserved first and last residue. The D gene is left open where the match is weak. Expanded clones are given a class, and other clones once, few, many or no size at all.

v_call: TRBV20-1; j_call: TRBJ2-7; d_call: .; clone_size: few; cdr3_aa: CSALKGAKRNF; cdr3_nt: TGCAGTGCTCTGAAAGGAGCTAAGCGGAACTTC
v_call: TRBV2; j_call: TRBJ2-3; d_call: .; clone_size: .; cdr3_aa: CASSEAKGIFTDTQYF; cdr3_nt: TGTGCCAGCAGTGAAGCGAAGGGGATATTCACAGATACGCAGTATTTT
v_call: TRBV28; j_call: TRBJ2-3; d_call: .; clone_size: few; cdr3_aa: CASSLGLGTDTQYF; cdr3_nt: TGTGCCAGCAGTTTAGGCCTGGGCACAGATACGCAGTATTTT
v_call: TRBV4-3; j_call: TRBJ2-3; d_call: .; clone_size: .; cdr3_aa: CASSQEGAGVPDTQYF; cdr3_nt: TGCGCCAGCAGCCAAGAGGGGGCGGGAGTACCAGATACGCAGTATTTT
v_call: TRBV7-6; j_call: TRBJ2-1; d_call: TRBD2; clone_size: .; cdr3_aa: CASSRASGRGSYNEQFF; cdr3_nt: TGTGCCAGCAGCCGCGCTAGCGGGAGGGGCTCCTACAATGAGCAGTTCTTC
v_call: TRBV7-3; j_call: TRBJ2-3; d_call: .; clone_size: .; cdr3_aa: CASSSYTDTQYF; cdr3_nt: TGTGCCAGCAGCTCGTACACAGATACGCAGTATTTT
v_call: TRBV11-2; j_call: TRBJ2-5; d_call: TRBD1; clone_size: few; cdr3_aa: CASSPDRVETQYF; cdr3_nt: TGTGCCAGCAGCCCGGACAGGGTGGAGACCCAGTACTTC
v_call: TRBV5-1; j_call: TRBJ2-7; d_call: TRBD1; clone_size: .; cdr3_aa: CASSLAQGNDEQYF; cdr3_nt: TGCGCCAGCAGCTTGGCACAGGGGAATGACGAGCAGTACTTC
v_call: TRBV9; j_call: TRBJ1-1; d_call: .; clone_size: .; cdr3_aa: CASSVEGSKAFF; cdr3_nt: TGTGCCAGCAGCGTAGAGGGGTCGAAAGCTTTCTTT
v_call: TRBV7-2; j_call: TRBJ2-5; d_call: .; clone_size: few; cdr3_aa: CASSPRRGRSETQYF; cdr3_nt: TGTGCCAGCAGCCCACGGAGGGGGCGTTCGGAGACCCAGTACTTC
v_call: TRBV18; j_call: TRBJ2-7; d_call: TRBD2; clone_size: few; cdr3_aa: CASSPFDTGTSVSYEQYF; cdr3_nt: TGTGCCAGCTCACCATTTGACACCGGGACTAGCGTCTCCTACGAGCAGTACTTC
v_call: TRBV4-2; j_call: TRBJ2-1; d_call: TRBD2; clone_size: few; cdr3_aa: CASSQEIKGLAGVLLIF; cdr3_nt: TGTGCCAGCAGCCAAGAAATCAAGGGACTAGCGGGAGTCTTATTGATCTTC
v_call: TRBV6-4; j_call: TRBJ2-3; d_call: .; clone_size: few; cdr3_aa: CASSEQTTTDTQYF; cdr3_nt: TGTGCCAGCAGTGAGCAGACTACCACAGATACGCAGTATTTT
v_call: TRBV18; j_call: TRBJ2-4; d_call: .; clone_size: .; cdr3_aa: CASSPARGQRNIQYF; cdr3_nt: TGTGCCAGCTCACCCGCGCGGGGGCAGCGGAACATTCAGTACTTC
v_call: TRBV30; j_call: TRBJ1-3; d_call: .; clone_size: few; cdr3_aa: CAWSPGGLSGNTIYF; cdr3_nt: TGTGCCTGGAGCCCTGGGGGACTCTCTGGAAACACCATATATTTT
v_call: TRBV30; j_call: TRBJ1-1; d_call: .; clone_size: few; cdr3_aa: CAWKFGGVMNTEAFF; cdr3_nt: TGTGCCTGGAAATTCGGCGGGGTTATGAACACTGAAGCTTTCTTT
v_call: TRBV29-1; j_call: TRBJ2-4; d_call: TRBD2; clone_size: .; cdr3_aa: CSVRQTSGSGWMGIQYF; cdr3_nt: TGCAGCGTCAGACAAACTAGCGGGAGCGGGTGGATGGGCATTCAGTACTTC
v_call: TRBV29-1; j_call: TRBJ1-5; d_call: .; clone_size: few; cdr3_aa: CSVRGGYNQPQHF; cdr3_nt: TGCAGCGTTAGGGGGGGCTACAATCAGCCCCAGCATTTT
v_call: TRBV30; j_call: TRBJ1-4; d_call: TRBD1; clone_size: few; cdr3_aa: CAWSGTGPGEKLFF; cdr3_nt: TGTGCCTGGAGTGGGACAGGGCCAGGCGAAAAACTGTTTTTT
v_call: TRBV7-8; j_call: TRBJ2-7; d_call: TRBD2; clone_size: .; cdr3_aa: CASSLTGLALYEQYF; cdr3_nt: TGTGCCAGCAGCTTGACGGGACTAGCTCTCTACGAGCAGTACTTC
v_call: TRBV28; j_call: TRBJ1-2; d_call: .; clone_size: .; cdr3_aa: CASSLDGLYGYTF; cdr3_nt: TGTGCCAGCAGTTTAGACGGACTCTATGGCTACACCTTC
v_call: TRBV30; j_call: TRBJ2-1; d_call: TRBD2; clone_size: few; cdr3_aa: CAWSRGGLPGFF; cdr3_nt: TGTGCCTGGAGTCGCGGGGGACTCCCGGGTTTCTTC
v_call: TRBV11-2; j_call: TRBJ2-2; d_call: .; clone_size: .; cdr3_aa: CASSLKEVTGDTGELFF; cdr3_nt: TGTGCCAGCAGCTTAAAAGAGGTCACAGGCGACACCGGGGAGCTGTTTTTT
v_call: TRBV4-2; j_call: TRBJ2-1; d_call: TRBD2; clone_size: few; cdr3_aa: CASESPAGLASNNEQFF; cdr3_nt: TGTGCCAGCGAGTCACCCGCAGGACTAGCGTCGAACAATGAGCAGTTCTTC
v_call: TRBV2; j_call: TRBJ2-1; d_call: TRBD1; clone_size: .; cdr3_aa: CASVSTGGSYNEQFF; cdr3_nt: TGTGCCAGCGTTTCGACAGGGGGGTCCTACAATGAGCAGTTCTTC
v_call: TRBV30; j_call: TRBJ2-1; d_call: .; clone_size: .; cdr3_aa: CAWMGSYGYYNEQFF; cdr3_nt: TGTGCCTGGATGGGCAGCTATGGCTATTACAATGAGCAGTTCTTC
v_call: TRBV18; j_call: TRBJ1-3; d_call: TRBD1; clone_size: .; cdr3_aa: CASSPLQGAGNTIYF; cdr3_nt: TGTGCCAGCTCACCACTTCAGGGGGCTGGAAACACCATATATTTT
v_call: TRBV30; j_call: TRBJ1-2; d_call: TRBD1; clone_size: .; cdr3_aa: CAGTGGNYGYTF; cdr3_nt: TGTGCCGGAACAGGGGGTAACTATGGCTACACCTTC
v_call: TRBV29-1; j_call: TRBJ2-7; d_call: .; clone_size: few; cdr3_aa: CSVEVMGSGDEQYF; cdr3_nt: TGCAGCGTTGAAGTGATGGGGTCGGGGGACGAGCAGTACTTC
v_call: TRBV27; j_call: TRBJ1-4; d_call: .; clone_size: .; cdr3_aa: CASSRHRQRPNEKLFF; cdr3_nt: TGTGCCAGCAGTCGCCACCGACAGCGTCCCAATGAAAAACTGTTTTTT
v_call: TRBV7-9; j_call: TRBJ2-2; d_call: TRBD2; clone_size: few; cdr3_aa: CASSSLLAGGPRELFF; cdr3_nt: TGTGCCAGCAGCTCCCTACTAGCGGGAGGGCCCCGGGAGCTGTTTTTT
v_call: TRBV2; j_call: TRBJ2-5; d_call: TRBD1; clone_size: few; cdr3_aa: CASSPDRVKETQYF; cdr3_nt: TGTGCCAGCAGCCCTGACAGGGTCAAGGAGACCCAGTACTTC
v_call: TRBV19; j_call: TRBJ2-1; d_call: .; clone_size: few; cdr3_aa: CASSIPTGEQFF; cdr3_nt: TGTGCCAGTAGTATCCCGACGGGTGAGCAGTTCTTC
v_call: TRBV5-6; j_call: TRBJ1-5; d_call: .; clone_size: few; cdr3_aa: CASSLGQGYQPQHF; cdr3_nt: TGTGCCAGCAGCTTGGGCCAGGGGTATCAGCCCCAGCATTTT
v_call: TRBV6-6; j_call: TRBJ2-3; d_call: .; clone_size: .; cdr3_aa: CASSSRDTQYF; cdr3_nt: TGTGCCAGCAGTTCTAGGGATACGCAGTATTTT
v_call: TRBV12-5; j_call: TRBJ2-2; d_call: .; clone_size: .; cdr3_aa: CASGLYWSNTGELFF; cdr3_nt: TGTGCTAGTGGTTTGTACTGGTCGAACACCGGGGAGCTGTTTTTT
v_call: TRBV29-1; j_call: TRBJ2-1; d_call: TRBD1; clone_size: few; cdr3_aa: CSVHRGNEQFF; cdr3_nt: TGCAGCGTTCACAGGGGAAATGAGCAGTTCTTC
v_call: TRBV9; j_call: TRBJ1-5; d_call: .; clone_size: .; cdr3_aa: CASSVGGVGQPQHF; cdr3_nt: TGTGCCAGCAGCGTGGGGGGGGTAGGTCAGCCCCAGCATTTT
v_call: TRBV7-2; j_call: TRBJ1-4; d_call: .; clone_size: .; cdr3_aa: CASRREPTNEKLFF; cdr3_nt: TGTGCCAGCAGACGGGAACCAACTAATGAAAAACTGTTTTTT
v_call: TRBV10-3; j_call: TRBJ2-7; d_call: TRBD2; clone_size: .; cdr3_aa: CAIGTSGYEQYF; cdr3_nt: TGTGCCATCGGGACTAGCGGCTACGAGCAGTACTTC
v_call: TRBV6-1; j_call: TRBJ2-7; d_call: TRBD1; clone_size: .; cdr3_aa: CASRTGLSSYEQYF; cdr3_nt: TGTGCCAGCAGGACAGGGCTTAGCTCCTACGAGCAGTACTTC
v_call: TRBV2; j_call: TRBJ2-5; d_call: .; clone_size: few; cdr3_aa: CASSGEFGETQYF; cdr3_nt: TGTGCCAGCAGCGGGGAGTTTGGGGAGACCCAGTACTTC
v_call: TRBV5-4; j_call: TRBJ1-1; d_call: TRBD1; clone_size: .; cdr3_aa: CASSWEPDRARNTEAFF; cdr3_nt: TGTGCCAGCAGCTGGGAACCCGACAGGGCTAGGAACACTGAAGCTTTCTTT
v_call: TRBV30; j_call: TRBJ1-2; d_call: .; clone_size: .; cdr3_aa: CAWERGNGYTF; cdr3_nt: TGTGCCTGGGAAAGGGGGAATGGCTACACCTTC
v_call: TRBV5-4; j_call: TRBJ2-7; d_call: TRBD2; clone_size: .; cdr3_aa: CASSSGGRNIYEQYF; cdr3_nt: TGTGCCAGCAGCTCGGGGGGGAGAAATATCTACGAGCAGTACTTC
v_call: TRBV10-3; j_call: TRBJ1-5; d_call: .; clone_size: few; cdr3_aa: CAIGTFNQPQHF; cdr3_nt: TGTGCCATCGGGACTTTCAATCAGCCCCAGCATTTT
v_call: TRBV29-1; j_call: TRBJ1-1; d_call: .; clone_size: few; cdr3_aa: CSVRGLLRAEAFF; cdr3_nt: TGCAGCGTTCGGGGACTTCTTCGTGCTGAAGCTTTCTTT
v_call: TRBV30; j_call: TRBJ2-7; d_call: TRBD1; clone_size: few; cdr3_aa: CAWSPTVQGFEQYF; cdr3_nt: TGTGCCTGGTCTCCGACCGTACAGGGGTTCGAGCAGTACTTC
v_call: TRBV29-1; j_call: TRBJ2-3; d_call: TRBD2; clone_size: .; cdr3_aa: CSAPGHSSGRTDTQYF; cdr3_nt: TGCAGCGCGCCGGGACACTCTAGCGGGAGGACAGATACGCAGTATTTT
v_call: TRBV20-1; j_call: TRBJ2-3; d_call: .; clone_size: .; cdr3_aa: CSASADTQYF; cdr3_nt: TGCAGTGCTAGTGCGGATACGCAGTATTTT
v_call: TRBV28; j_call: TRBJ2-7; d_call: TRBD1; clone_size: few; cdr3_aa: CASRQTGSKSYEQYF; cdr3_nt: TGTGCCAGCAGACAGACAGGGAGCAAATCCTACGAGCAGTACTTC
v_call: TRBV29-1; j_call: TRBJ2-7; d_call: TRBD1; clone_size: .; cdr3_aa: CSVEVDRGYEQYF; cdr3_nt: TGCAGCGTTGAAGTGGACAGGGGCTACGAGCAGTACTTC
v_call: TRBV6-1; j_call: TRBJ2-1; d_call: .; clone_size: few; cdr3_aa: CASSEVEYNEQFF; cdr3_nt: TGTGCCAGCAGTGAAGTGGAGTACAATGAGCAGTTCTTC
v_call: TRBV15; j_call: TRBJ2-7; d_call: .; clone_size: few; cdr3_aa: CATSTMYTSMTYEQYF; cdr3_nt: TGTGCCACCAGCACTATGTACACTAGTATGACCTACGAGCAGTACTTC